The 17 T cell receptor beta chains given below trace back to one sample, sequenced in a study of blood T cell repertoires in COVID-19. The repertoire was sequenced with immunoSEQ multiplex PCR; TCRdb's copy has only in-frame clones and lacks some. The table has about 190,000 clones, 89% seen once. Sequencing input: peripheral blood. The receptors shown here come from a man aged 35 to 55 with acute or convalescent COVID-19.

There are a few counts of this clone. V usage is TRBV5-4 and J usage is TRBJ2-5; D is perhaps TRBD2 (6 bases). Germline CDR1 reads SGHNT; CDR2 reads YYREEE (reference sequence). CDR3 length equals 16 residues. The V gene lost 0 bases and the J gene lost 1 base, with 13 bases spanning the gap. CDR3 region: CASSLGGGKTQETQYF. CDR3 in DNA: TGTGCCAGCAGCTTGGGAGGCGGGAAGACCCAAGAGACCCAGTACTTC. The complete variable domain, with remaining parts taken from reference TRBV5-4 and TRBJ2-5, reads ETGVTQSPTHLIKTRGQQVTLRCSSQSGHNTVSWYQQALGQGPQFIFQYYREEENGRGNFPPRFSGLQFPNYSSELNVNALELDDSALYLCASSLGGGKTQETQYFGPGTRLLVL.

J is TRBJ1-2 and V is TRBV10-3; TRBD1 aligns across 8 bases. CDR1 and CDR2 (germline): ENHRY, SYGVKD. Trimming removed 7 bases from V and 5 bases from J; junction bases left unmatched: 6. This CDR3 region has 13 residues. The CDR3, as DNA: TGTGCCATCACAACCGGACAGGGTTATGGCTACACCTTC. It yields the protein CAITTGQGYGYTF.

The chain employs TRBV14 and TRBJ1-1; D gene unclear. CDR1 is SGHDN, CDR2 FVKESK, per germline. Trimming took off 3 bases at V and 4 bases at J, with 3 bases between the two ends. The CDR3 consists of 11 residues. CDR3 region: CASSHGTEAFF. As DNA, the CDR3 is TGTGCCAGCAGCCACGGCACTGAAGCTTTCTTT.

The chain carries TRBV29-1 and TRBJ2-1; 10 nucleotides align to TRBD1. This CDR3 comprises 13 residues. Trimming at V came to 7 bases and at J to 5 bases, leaving 5 bases not matched to a gene. Germline-derived CDR1 and CDR2 are SQVTM and ANQGSEA. CDR3 region: CSAGTGDNNEQFF. CDR3 coding DNA: TGCAGCGCCGGGACAGGGGACAACAATGAGCAGTTCTTC.

V is TRBV4-3 and J is TRBJ1-1, with TRBD1 identical over 9 bases. Germline V lookup: CDR1 LGHNA, CDR2 YSLEER. The CDR3 has 14 residues. The trim removed 3 bases at V and 6 bases at J, leaving 5 bases unmatched. The CDR3 sequence is CASSQGQGTPEAFF. Written as DNA, the CDR3 is TGCGCCAGCAGCCAGGGACAGGGAACCCCTGAAGCTTTCTTT.

This chain uses TRBV10-3 with TRBJ1-6; 9 nucleotides align to TRBD1. Germline V gene sequence: CDR1 ENHRY, CDR2 SYGVKD. J gave up 5 bases and V 8 bases, and 1 base lay outside the gene matches. This CDR3 region has 13 residues. The CDR3 DNA is TGTGCCATCGGACAGGGGCATAATTCACCCCTCCACTTT. This encodes CAIGQGHNSPLHF.

The gene calls are TRBV7-9 and TRBJ2-7, with 7 bases identical to TRBD1. V shed 6 bases, J shed 4 bases, and the junction held 6 bases outside the gene matches. Germline V CDR1 and CDR2: SEHNR, FQNEAQ (reference sequence). The CDR3 spans 13 residues. The CDR3 protein is CASRPGQRYEQYF. DNA for the CDR3: TGTGCCAGCAGGCCGGGACAGAGATACGAGCAGTACTTC.

This clone appeared a few times. The chain uses TRBV19 and TRBJ2-1; D gene unclear. Germline V gene lookup returns CDR1 LNHDA and CDR2 SQIVND (reference sequence). Trimming removed 1 base at V and 0 bases at J, with 10 bases between. The CDR3 is made up of 16 amino acids. This CDR3 reads CASSIVSMSSYNEQFF. The CDR3 DNA reads as TGTGCCAGTAGTATAGTTTCCATGAGCTCCTACAATGAGCAGTTCTTC.

The V and J genes are TRBV29-1 and TRBJ2-1; D possibly corresponds to TRBD2 (5 bases). There are 16 residues in the CDR3. The germline V and J ends were trimmed by 4 bases and 4 bases, with 20 bases remaining between them. Germline assignment: CDR1 SQVTM and CDR2 ANQGSEA. The CDR3, as DNA: TGCAGCGTTGTGAGGCAGCCGGGGATTCGATACAATGAGCAGTTCTTC. Protein: CSVVRQPGIRYNEQFF.

This clone occurred once. The chain has TRBV28 and TRBJ2-7, with D perhaps TRBD2 (7 bases). The CDR3 totals 16 residues. Trimming left V 2 bases short and J 6 bases short, with 20 bases between. CDR1 and CDR2 (germline): MDHEN, SYDVKM. The CDR3 DNA is TGTGCCAGCAGTTTAGACTGGGGGGGCGGGGTGGTCGAGCAGTACTTC. Translated, it gives CASSLDWGGGVVEQYF.

This clone occurred once. The V and J genes are TRBV19 and TRBJ1-5, with no clear D. The CDR3 length is 15 residues. Germline CDR1 is LNHDA and CDR2 is SQIVND (reference sequence). V was clipped by 0 bases and J by 2 bases, with 8 bases between them. The CDR3 coding sequence is TGTGCCAGTAGTATAGAGAGTTTGGGCAATCAGCCCCAGCATTTT. This encodes CASSIESLGNQPQHF.

The rearrangement links TRBV3-1 (or the pseudogene TRBV3-2) to TRBJ1-4; D uncertain. The CDR3 runs to 15 residues. Germline-derived CDR1 and CDR2 are LGHDT and YNNKEL (reference sequence). Trimming shortened V by 3 bases and J by 5 bases, and 13 bases separated the two germline ends. CDR3 in DNA: TGTGCCAGCAGCCACCACAGTAGTGTAAATGAAAAACTGTTTTTT. This gives the protein CASSHHSSVNEKLFF.

The gene calls are TRBV6-1 and TRBJ2-7; D is unclear. Trimming left V 3 bases short and J 1 base short, with 13 bases between. Germline CDR1 reads MNHNS; CDR2 reads SASEGT. CDR3 size: 15 residues. The CDR3 nucleotides read TGTGCCAGCAGTGACCAGGAACGGCTTTCCTACGAGCAGTACTTC. It yields the protein CASSDQERLSYEQYF.

The CDR3: CASSFGGQGAPSEQFF. The CDR3 region has the DNA TGTGCCAGCAGCTTCGGAGGTCAGGGGGCGCCTAGTGAGCAGTTCTTC. The chain has TRBV5-4 and TRBJ2-1; 8 nucleotides align to TRBD1. With V trimmed by 2 bases and J by 9 bases, 13 bases remained unmatched. CDR1 and CDR2 (germline): SGHNT, YYREEE (reference sequence). The CDR3 runs to 16 residues.

V usage is TRBV2 and J usage is TRBJ2-1; possible D gene TRBD2, 6 bases. The CDR3 consists of 15 residues. The germline CDR1 and CDR2 sequences are SNHLY and FYNNEI. V lost 7 bases to trimming and J lost 7 bases, with 20 bases between them. Written as DNA, the CDR3 is TGTGCCAGCATGAGAGACGGAGGGCTCCCGAATGAGCAGTTCTTC. This sequence encodes CASMRDGGLPNEQFF.

The chain has TRBV13 and TRBJ1-3; no clear D. CDR1 PRHDT and CDR2 FYEKMQ come from the germline V gene (reference sequence). V was cut by 7 bases and J by 4 bases, with 11 bases left in between. The CDR3 consists of 13 residues. Here the CDR3 reads CASKVAGGNTIYF. CDR3 DNA sequence: TGTGCCAGCAAGGTTGCGGGGGGAAACACCATATATTTT.

The chain is built from TRBV6-5 and TRBJ2-5; D perhaps matches TRBD2 (7 bases). Trimming pared 6 bases from V and 3 bases from J, leaving 14 bases between. This CDR3 is built from 14 residues. The germline CDR1 and CDR2 sequences are MNHEY and SVGAGI. The CDR3 reads CASRAGHLKETQYF. DNA for the CDR3: TGTGCCAGCAGAGCGGGACACCTAAAAGAGACCCAGTACTTC.